This TCR beta chain stems from a study of T-cell memory formation after mild COVID-19. Overall study findings and caveats: Clones from the second wave (peaking day 37) had unconfirmed SARS-CoV-2 specificity.

The CDR3 length is 14 residues. Germline V gives CDR1 SGHRS, CDR2 YFSETQ. V was cut by 4 bases and J by 0 bases, with 10 bases left in between. Ten or more counts support this clonotype. The antigen is undetermined. TCRdb passed the 5' RACE reads through MiXCR, listing each CDR3 protein once. The sample yields approximately 260,000 distinct CDR3 sequences, 16% seen once. The sequenced material came from PBMCs or a T cell subset sorted from them (not recorded which). The chain carries TRBV5-1 and TRBJ2-5; a weak D match, TRBD1 (6 bases). This TCR was sampled from a man between 18 and 29 years old who had mild COVID-19 (a few samples of this study predate the infection). Cell type and time point are not known. The CDR3 protein is CASSPGQYQETQYF. The CDR3 DNA follows: TGCGCCAGCAGCCCAGGACAGTACCAAGAGACCCAGTACTTC.